This T cell receptor beta chain was observed in a study of a mutant IDH1 vaccine in newly diagnosed glioma. Background on the study: Treated patients, roughly 60% male and approximately 38% female, averaged roughly 43 years of age.

Profiled with immunoSEQ multiplex PCR; TCRdb holds only in-frame clones, not every one. The data hold just under 95,000 clones, with about 82% observed a single time. Time point described: baseline, week 1 (first vaccination visit). Treatment here: pre-vaccination baseline after standard-of-care therapy. About this clone: Its antigen is undetermined.

Trimming stripped 2 bases from V and 1 base from J, with 6 bases between. Germline lookup yields CDR1 SGHRS and CDR2 YFSETQ. This CDR3 is 14 amino acids long. Study-wide results and caveats: Across multiple MHC alleles, 93.3% of patients had vaccine-induced responses.

V is TRBV5-1 and J is TRBJ1-4, with D possibly being TRBD1 (5 bases). Sequencing was performed on PBMCs, taken from a glioma patient treated with radiotherapy, temozolomide or both. This receptor was taken from a man aged 35 to 55 with glioma. The CDR3 sequence: CASSFGGTNEKLFF. The CDR3 nucleotides read TGCGCCAGCAGCTTCGGGGGAACTAATGAAAAACTGTTTTTT.